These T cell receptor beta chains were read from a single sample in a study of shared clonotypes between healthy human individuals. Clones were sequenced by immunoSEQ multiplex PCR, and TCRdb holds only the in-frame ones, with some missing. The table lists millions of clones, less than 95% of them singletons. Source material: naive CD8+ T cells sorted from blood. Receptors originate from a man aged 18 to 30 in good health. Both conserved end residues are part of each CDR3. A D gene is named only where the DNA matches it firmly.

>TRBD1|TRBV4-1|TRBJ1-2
TGCGCCAGCAGCCCCTCGACAGGGGGAAATTATGGCTACACCTTC
CASSPSTGGNYGYTF
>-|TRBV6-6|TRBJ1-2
TGTGCCAGCAGCGAAACAGGGACCGCTAACTATGGCTACACCTTC
CASSETGTANYGYTF
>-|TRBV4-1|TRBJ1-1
TGCGCCAGCAGCCTATCGGGGGGGGTGAACACTGAAGCTTTCTTT
CASSLSGGVNTEAFF
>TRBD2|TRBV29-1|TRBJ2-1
TGCAGCGTTGAAGAGGCTAGCGGGGCCTACAATGAGCAGTTCTTC
CSVEEASGAYNEQFF
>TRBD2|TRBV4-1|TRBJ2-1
TGCGCCAGCAGCCAAGTCGGGACTAGCGGGCCCTCTCCCTACAATGAGCAGTTCTTC
CASSQVGTSGPSPYNEQFF
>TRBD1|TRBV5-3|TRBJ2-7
TGTGCCAGAAGCACTTTCGGACAGGGCTGGACCTACGAGCAGTACTTC
CARSTFGQGWTYEQYF
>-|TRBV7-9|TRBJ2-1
TGTGCCAGCAGCTCCCAGGGGGCGGGAGTCAATGAGCAGTTCTTC
CASSSQGAGVNEQFF
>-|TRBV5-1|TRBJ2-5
TGCGCCAGCGGATGGGAGCAGTCCCAAGAGACCCAGTACTTC
CASGWEQSQETQYF
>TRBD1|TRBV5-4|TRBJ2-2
TGTGCCAGCAGAGGACAGGGGGACACCGGGGAGCTGTTTTTT
CASRGQGDTGELFF
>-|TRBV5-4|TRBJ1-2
TGTGCCAGCAGCACCATGGGGGGTGCTAACTATGGCTACACCTTC
CASSTMGGANYGYTF
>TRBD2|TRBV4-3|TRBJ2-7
TGCGCCAGCAGCTCCCGGGACTATCCCTACGAGCAGTACTTC
CASSSRDYPYEQYF
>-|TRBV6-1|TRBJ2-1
TGTGCCAGCAGTGAAGCAGGGGGGACGAACAATGAGCAGTTCTTC
CASSEAGGTNNEQFF
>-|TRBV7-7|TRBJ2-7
TGTGCTAGCAGCCCGGGACCGATAGCCTCCTACGAGCAGTACTTC
CASSPGPIASYEQYF
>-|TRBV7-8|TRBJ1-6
TGTGCCAGCAGCTCCGGGACATCCGAGACTTCACCCCTCCACTTT
CASSSGTSETSPLHF
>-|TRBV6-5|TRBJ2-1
TGTGCCATCCCTAATGGAAATGAGCAGTTCTTC
CAIPNGNEQFF
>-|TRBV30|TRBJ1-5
TGTGCCTGGAGTGCAACAGGGAGCAATCAGCCCCAGCATTTT
CAWSATGSNQPQHF
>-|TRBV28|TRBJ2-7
TGTGCCAGCAGCCTCGATTACGAGCAGTACTTC
CASSLDYEQYF
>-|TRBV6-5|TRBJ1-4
TGTGCCAGCAGTTCGGAGGCGGGAGGAACTAATGAAAAACTGTTTTTT
CASSSEAGGTNEKLFF
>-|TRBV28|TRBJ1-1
TGTGCCAGCAGTTTATTACAGGTGAACACTGAAGCTTTCTTT
CASSLLQVNTEAFF
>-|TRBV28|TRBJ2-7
TGTGCCAGCAGTTTATTGGCGGGACAGCCCTACGAGCAGTACTTC
CASSLLAGQPYEQYF
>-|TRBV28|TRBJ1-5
TGTGCCAGCAGCCCCGGAACGGGCAATCAGCCCCAGCATTTT
CASSPGTGNQPQHF
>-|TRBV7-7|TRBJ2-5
TGTGCTAGCAGCTCCGGACTGAACCAAGAGACCCAGTACTTC
CASSSGLNQETQYF